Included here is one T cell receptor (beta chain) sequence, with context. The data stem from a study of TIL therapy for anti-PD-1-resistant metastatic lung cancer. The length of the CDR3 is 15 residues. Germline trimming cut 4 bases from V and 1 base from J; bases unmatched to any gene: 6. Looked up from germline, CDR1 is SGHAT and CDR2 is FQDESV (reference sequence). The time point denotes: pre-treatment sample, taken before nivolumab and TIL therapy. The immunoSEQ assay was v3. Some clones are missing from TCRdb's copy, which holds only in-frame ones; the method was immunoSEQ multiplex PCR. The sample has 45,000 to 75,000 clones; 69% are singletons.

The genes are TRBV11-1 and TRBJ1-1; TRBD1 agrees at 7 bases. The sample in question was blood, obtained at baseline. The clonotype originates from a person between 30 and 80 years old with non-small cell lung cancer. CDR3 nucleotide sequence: TGTGCCAGCAGCTCGGACAGGCCCAGGAACACTGAAGCTTTCTTT. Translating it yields CASSSDRPRNTEAFF.